The 22 T cell receptor beta chains below come from one sample, sequenced in a study of molecular identifiers for immune sequencing clone quantification. MiXCR, applied by TCRdb to the PCR reads, yields one record per CDR3 protein. The sample holds 250,000 to 400,000 distinct CDR3 sequences, about a fifth seen once. The sample was naive CD8+ T cells from blood, with Jurkat cell RNA spiked in. Indicated subset: FACS-sorted CD8+CD4-CCR7+CD45RA+ naive T cells. These receptor sequences come from a human donor in good health. Some libraries in this study had Jurkat cell RNA spiked in.

Worth noting for this clonotype: A much larger clonotype is one base distant, so this may be a read error. V and J are TRBV5-6 and TRBJ2-3; 7 bases match TRBD2. This CDR3 has 17 amino acids. The germline V gene has CDR1 SGHDT and CDR2 YYEEEE. CDR3 DNA: TGTGCCAGCAACTTGGGGTACCTAGCGGAACGCACAGATACGCAGTATTTT. It codes for CASNLGYLAERTDTQYF. The full variable domain, completed using reference TRBV5-6 and TRBJ2-3, is DAGVTQSPTHLIKTRGQQVTLRCSPKSGHDTVSWYQQALGQGPQFIFQYYEEEERQRGNFPDRFSGHQFPNYSSELNVNALLLGDSALYLCASNLGYLAERTDTQYFGPGTRLTVL.

To note about this clonotype: It may be a read error: a sequence one base away is much more abundant. V and J are TRBV4-3 and TRBJ1-1, with D possibly being TRBD1 (5 bases). The CDR3 runs 16 residues. Germline CDR1 and CDR2: LGHNA and YSLEER. CDR3 sequence reads: CTSSQRAMGGNTEAFF. For the CDR3, the DNA is TGCACCAGCAGCCAAAGGGCGATGGGGGGAAACACTGAAGCTTTCTTT.

The sample holds many counts of this clonotype. The V gene is TRBV27, the J gene TRBJ2-1; D might be TRBD2 (7 bases). Germline loops: CDR1 MNHEY, CDR2 SMNVEV (reference sequence). There are 16 residues in the CDR3. The V and J ends lost 5 bases and 8 bases respectively, with 22 bases between them. Here the CDR3 reads CASSPHGPGGLDEQFF. The CDR3 DNA reads as TGTGCCAGCAGTCCCCACGGACCGGGGGGCCTGGATGAGCAGTTCTTC.

This clonotype appeared a few times. The chain employs TRBV27 and TRBJ2-5; 7 bases line up with TRBD1. The CDR3 covers 17 residues. The junction had 16 bases not matched to a gene; V was cut back by 6 bases and J by 3 bases. Looked up from germline, CDR1 is MNHEY and CDR2 is SMNVEV (reference sequence). CDR3 DNA sequence: TGTGCCAGCAGCCCTCTCGTTGTACAGGGGCTTGAAGAGACCCAGTACTTC. Its translation: CASSPLVVQGLEETQYF.

The J gene is TRBJ2-7, the V gene TRBV7-9; D gene ambiguous. In germline, CDR1 is SEHNR, CDR2 FQNEAQ (reference sequence). The CDR3 loop spans 13 amino acids. With 5 bases removed from V and 3 bases from J, the gap between germline ends came to 11 bases. The CDR3 DNA sequence: TGTGCCAGCAGCCCGAGTATAGACTACGAGCAGTACTTC. This sequence encodes CASSPSIDYEQYF.

This clonotype occurred many times. The chain links TRBV29-1 to TRBJ1-1; TRBD1 agrees at 7 bases. Losses at the gene ends were 7 bases for V and 0 bases for J; bases not matched to a gene: 5. Per the germline V gene, CDR1 is SQVTM and CDR2 is ANQGSEA. The CDR3 has 13 amino acids. The chain's CDR3 is CSALDRLNTEAFF. The CDR3 DNA sequence: TGCAGCGCCCTGGACAGGTTGAACACTGAAGCTTTCTTT.

Ten or more counts support this clonotype. CDR3 loop: CASSLGPANTGELFF. CDR3 DNA: TGTGCCAGCAGCTTAGGCCCGGCGAACACCGGGGAGCTGTTTTTT. The genes are TRBV7-9 and TRBJ2-2; D is unresolved. V was clipped by 1 base and J by 0 bases, with 6 bases between them. This CDR3 has 15 residues. Germline V gives CDR1 SEHNR, CDR2 FQNEAQ (reference sequence).

The chain employs TRBV13 and TRBJ2-5; TRBD1 agrees at 7 bases. The trim removed 8 bases at V and 2 bases at J, leaving 5 bases unmatched. Germline V gene sequence: CDR1 PRHDT, CDR2 FYEKMQ (reference sequence). The CDR3 has 13 residues. DNA of the CDR3: TGTGCCAGCGGCTGGGGACAGCAAGAGACCCAGTACTTC. This codes for CASGWGQQETQYF.

On this clonotype itself: Mismatch with germline at one junction end may stem from a read error. V is TRBV12-3 or TRBV12-4 and J is TRBJ1-1; D not resolved. This CDR3 has 13 residues. DNA for the CDR3: TGTGCCAGCAGTTTAGAGGAAAACACTGAAGTTTTCTTT. It specifies CASSLEENTEVFF.

This clonotype was counted ten times or more. This chain uses TRBV27 with TRBJ1-1; 11 nucleotides line up with TRBD1. The CDR3 loop spans 14 amino acids. CDR1 is MNHEY, CDR2 SMNVEV, per germline (reference sequence). V lost 5 bases and J lost 6; bases outside the gene matches: 5. CDR3 amino acids: CASSGTGGGSEAFF. The CDR3 nucleotides are TGTGCCAGCAGTGGGACAGGGGGTGGTTCTGAAGCTTTCTTT.

This clonotype was picked up many times. The V and J genes are TRBV5-6 and TRBJ1-6, with TRBD1 identical over 9 bases. V was pared by 4 bases and J by 9 bases, with 5 bases of the junction left unmatched. CDR3 size: 14 residues. CDR1 and CDR2 from the germline V gene are SGHDT and YYEEEE. The CDR3 protein is CASSPDRGGSPLHF. CDR3 DNA sequence: TGTGCCAGCAGCCCGGACAGGGGAGGTTCACCCCTCCACTTT.

In its sample, this clonotype was seen many times. The chain is built from TRBV7-2 and TRBJ2-7; a weak D match, TRBD1 (6 bases). Germline CDR1 SGHTA, CDR2 FQGNSA. V shed 5 bases and J shed 2 bases, with 16 bases lying between them. The CDR3 runs to 15 residues. CDR3 DNA: TGTGCCAGCAGCCCCCCAGGCAGGGGACCCTACGAGCAGTACTTC. Translating it yields CASSPPGRGPYEQYF.

This clonotype was found once. This may stem from a read error, because a much larger clone lies one nucleotide away. V and J are TRBV3-1 and TRBJ2-5, with TRBD1 identical over 9 bases. Germline V CDR1 and CDR2: LGHDT, YNNKEL (reference sequence). The CDR3 is made up of 17 amino acids. Written as DNA, the CDR3 is TGTGCCAGCAGCCGGGACAGGGACTTTCACCTTCAAGAGACCCAGCACTTC. Residues: CASSRDRDFHLQETQHF.

This clonotype was detected ten times or more. The CDR3 region has the DNA TGTGCCAGCAGCGTAGTCGGGACGGCGGCCTCCTACGAGCAGTACTTC. Translation: CASSVVGTAASYEQYF. V usage is TRBV9 and J usage is TRBJ2-7, with D tentatively TRBD1 or TRBD2 (5 bases each). This CDR3 comprises 16 residues. The V gene lost 0 bases and the J gene lost 0 bases, with 13 bases spanning the gap. Germline-derived CDR1 and CDR2 are SGDLS and YYNGEE.

This clonotype showed up many times. The chain has TRBV29-1 and TRBJ1-1; D remains ambiguous. V lost 6 bases to trimming and J lost 8 bases, with 13 bases between them. The CDR3 sequence is 11 residues long. The germline V gene has CDR1 SQVTM and CDR2 ANQGSEA. This CDR3 reads CSVKYTDEAFF. DNA of the CDR3: TGCAGCGTGAAGTACACGGACGAAGCTTTCTTT.

This clonotype was recorded at least ten times. The chain has TRBV7-9 and TRBJ2-3; D is unresolved. Per the germline V gene, CDR1 is SEHNR and CDR2 is FQNEAQ (reference sequence). This CDR3 is 15 amino acids long. The germline V and J ends were trimmed by 3 bases and 6 bases, with 16 bases remaining between them. Here the CDR3 reads CASSFSDRYTDTQYF. Written as DNA, the CDR3 is TGTGCCAGCAGCTTCTCGGACCGATACACGGATACGCAGTATTTT.

For this clonotype: This may be a read error, as it is one base from a much larger clone. This sequence joins TRBV4-1 and TRBJ2-7; 12 nucleotides align to TRBD2. Germline lookup yields CDR1 MGHRA and CDR2 YSYEKL. Trimming at V came to 1 base and at J to 6 bases, leaving 7 bases not matched to a gene. CDR3 length: 16 amino acids. The CDR3 is CASSQVGLAGGPEQYF. The CDR3 DNA sequence: TGCGCCAGCAGCCAAGTGGGCCTAGCGGGGGGGCCCGAGCAGTACTTC.

This clonotype was found many times. The chain uses TRBV12-3 or TRBV12-4 and TRBJ2-5; 13 nucleotides align to TRBD2. This CDR3 contains 16 residues. The ends lost 4 bases at V and 5 bases at J; junction bases unmatched: 7. The CDR3 DNA reads TGTGCCAGCAGTTCTCGGACTAGCGGGAGTTCGGAGACCCAGTACTTC. Translation gives CASSSRTSGSSETQYF.

In this sample, this clonotype turned up many times. The V and J genes are TRBV4-3 and TRBJ2-1; D may match TRBD1 or TRBD2 (6 bases each). Trimming pared 0 bases from V and 8 bases from J, leaving 14 bases between. Germline V gene lookup returns CDR1 LGHNA and CDR2 YSLEER. The CDR3 sequence is 15 residues long. The CDR3 nucleotides read TGCGCCAGCAGCCAAGATACAGGGACGGGGGATGAGCAGTTCTTC. Translated, it gives CASSQDTGTGDEQFF.

This clonotype has ten or more counts. The rearrangement uses TRBV12-3 or TRBV12-4 and TRBJ2-1, with TRBD2 matching over 9 bases. V was clipped by 4 bases and J by 3 bases; unmatched bases: 7. The CDR3 has 16 amino acids. CDR3 sequence: CASSSFGLAIYNEQFF. The CDR3 DNA is TGTGCCAGCAGTTCATTCGGACTAGCGATCTACAATGAGCAGTTCTTC.

This clonotype was observed many times. CDR3 sequence: CSAYDRDRVSYNSPLHF. As DNA, the CDR3 is TGCAGTGCTTACGACAGGGACCGTGTCTCCTATAATTCACCCCTCCACTTT. The genes are TRBV20-1 and TRBJ1-6, with 7 bases that match TRBD1. The CDR3 is 17 residues long. J gave up 0 bases and V 5 bases, and 10 bases lay outside the gene matches. The germline CDR1 and CDR2 sequences are DFQATT and SNEGSKA (reference sequence).

This clonotype was recorded many times. V is TRBV6-5 and J is TRBJ2-7; 10 nucleotides align to TRBD1. The trim removed 2 bases at V and 7 bases at J, leaving 8 bases unmatched. In germline, CDR1 is MNHEY, CDR2 SVGAGI. The CDR3 covers 15 residues. The CDR3 nucleotides are TGTGCCAGCAGTTACGGGACAGGGGTATCGGATGAGCAGTACTTC. Translated: CASSYGTGVSDEQYF.